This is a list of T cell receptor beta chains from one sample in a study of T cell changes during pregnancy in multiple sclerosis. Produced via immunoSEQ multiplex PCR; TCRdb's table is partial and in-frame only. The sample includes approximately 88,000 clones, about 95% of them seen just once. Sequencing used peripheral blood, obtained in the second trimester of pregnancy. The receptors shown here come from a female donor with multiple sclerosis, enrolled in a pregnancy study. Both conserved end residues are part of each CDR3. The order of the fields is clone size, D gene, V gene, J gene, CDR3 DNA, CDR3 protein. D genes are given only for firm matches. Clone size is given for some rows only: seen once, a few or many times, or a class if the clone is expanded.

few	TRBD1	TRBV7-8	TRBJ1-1	TGTGCCAGCAGCCTCTCGACAGGGGAGACTTTCTTT	CASSLSTGETFF
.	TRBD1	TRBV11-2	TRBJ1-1	TGTGCCAGCAGCTTAGTTCGCTACAGGGGTACTGAAGCTTTCTTT	CASSLVRYRGTEAFF
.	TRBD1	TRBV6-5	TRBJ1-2	TGTGCCAGCAGGGCCGGGACAGGGGGCTTCTATGGCTACACCTTC	CASRAGTGGFYGYTF
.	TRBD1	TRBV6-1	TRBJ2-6	TGTGCCAGCAGAACAGGGGGCTCTGGGGCCAACGTCCTGACTTTC	CASRTGGSGANVLTF
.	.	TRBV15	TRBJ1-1	TGTGCCATCTCTGGACCCAAGGGGGAGGCTTTCTTT	CAISGPKGEAFF
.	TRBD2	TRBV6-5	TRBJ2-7	TGTGCCAGCAGTACCGGACTAGCGGGAGTGGAGCAGTACTTC	CASSTGLAGVEQYF
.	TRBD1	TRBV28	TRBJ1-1	TGTGCCAGCAGTCCTATAACAGGGGACACTGAAGCTTTCTTT	CASSPITGDTEAFF
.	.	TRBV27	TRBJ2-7	TGTGCCAGCAGTTTCGGCGGGGAGGCAGCCTACGAGCAGTACTTC	CASSFGGEAAYEQYF
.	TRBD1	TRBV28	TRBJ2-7	TGTGCCAGCAGTTTAGGACAGGCGGCCTACGAGCAGTACTTC	CASSLGQAAYEQYF
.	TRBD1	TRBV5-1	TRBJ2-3	TGCGCCAGCAGCCCAATACAGGGGGTTAGCACAGATACGCAGTATTTT	CASSPIQGVSTDTQYF
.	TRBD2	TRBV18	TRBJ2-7	TGTGCCAGTTCACCGTTTCTAGCGGAGCCCTACGAGCAGTACTTC	CASSPFLAEPYEQYF
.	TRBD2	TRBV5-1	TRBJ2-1	TGCGCCAGCAGCTGGGGACTAGCGGGAGGCGATGAGCAGTTCTTC	CASSWGLAGGDEQFF
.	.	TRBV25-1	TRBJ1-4	TGTGCCAGCAGTGAATATAGGGGAGGAATTAATGAAAAACTGTTTTTT	CASSEYRGGINEKLFF
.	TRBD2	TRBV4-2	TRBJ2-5	TGTGCCAGCAGCCAAGGAGCGGGAGAGATAGCGGAGACCCAGTACTTC	CASSQGAGEIAETQYF
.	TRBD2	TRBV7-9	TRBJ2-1	TGTGCCAGCAGCTCCCTCCGGGGGGGGGCTCACAATGAGCAGTTCTTC	CASSSLRGGAHNEQFF
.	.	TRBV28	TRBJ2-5	TGTGCCAGCAGCCGCCGACCTACAGGCCAAGAGACCCAGTACTTC	CASSRRPTGQETQYF
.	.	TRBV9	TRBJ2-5	TGTGCCAGCAGCGTAGGGGGGGACGGGGAGACCCAGTACTTC	CASSVGGDGETQYF
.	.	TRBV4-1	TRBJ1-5	TGCGCCAGCAGCCGAGGGGGAATTGGCAATCAGCCCCAGCATTTT	CASSRGGIGNQPQHF
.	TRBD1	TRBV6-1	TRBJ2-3	TGTGCCAGCACCCCGACAGGGAGAGATACGCAGTATTTT	CASTPTGRDTQYF
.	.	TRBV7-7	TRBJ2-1	TGTGCCAGCAGCCACTCTCTTAGCGGAAATGAGCAGTTCTTC	CASSHSLSGNEQFF
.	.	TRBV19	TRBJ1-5	TGTGCCAGTAGTAGGTACCAGGGTAGCAATCAGCCCCAGCATTTT	CASSRYQGSNQPQHF
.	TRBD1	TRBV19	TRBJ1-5	TGTGCCAGTAGTATATCGGGAAAGACAGGGTATAGCAATCAGCCCCAGCATTTT	CASSISGKTGYSNQPQHF
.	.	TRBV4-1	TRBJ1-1	TGCGCCAGCAGCCAAGATCTCTTTAGTGGTCGGGGCACTGAAGCTTTCTTT	CASSQDLFSGRGTEAFF
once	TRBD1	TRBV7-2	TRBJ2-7	TGTGCCAGCAGCCCTGGGACAGGGCGGGAGCAGTACTTC	CASSPGTGREQYF
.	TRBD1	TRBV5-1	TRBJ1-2	TGCGCCAGCAGCAGACAGGGGGCAGATAACTATGGCTACACCTTC	CASSRQGADNYGYTF
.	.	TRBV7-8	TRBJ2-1	TGTGCCAGCAGCTTCACCGGGACTTCATTCCACAATGAGCAGTTCTTC	CASSFTGTSFHNEQFF
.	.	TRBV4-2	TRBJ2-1	TGTGCCAGCAGCCTTATCCCGACGGGCAATGAGCAGTTCTTC	CASSLIPTGNEQFF
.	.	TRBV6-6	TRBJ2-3	TGTGCCAGCAGTCCCCTGACAGGGAGGACAGATACGCAGTATTTT	CASSPLTGRTDTQYF
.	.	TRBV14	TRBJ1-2	TGTGCCAGCAGCATTCCCGGGAGCCCGGGCGGACCATCTGGCTACACCTTC	CASSIPGSPGGPSGYTF
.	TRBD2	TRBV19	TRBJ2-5	TGTGCCAGTAGTATAGGTAGCGGGAGAGAGACCCAGTACTTC	CASSIGSGRETQYF
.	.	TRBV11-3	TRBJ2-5	TGTGCCAGCAGCTTAGCGTACCAAGAGACCCAGTACTTC	CASSLAYQETQYF
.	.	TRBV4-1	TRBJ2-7	TGCGCCAGCAGCCCCCTGGCGCAGGGGACCTACGAGCAGTACTTC	CASSPLAQGTYEQYF
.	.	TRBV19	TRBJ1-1	TGTGCCAGTAGTTGGGGGCCGGAGAACACTGAAGCTTTCTTT	CASSWGPENTEAFF
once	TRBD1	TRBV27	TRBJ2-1	TGTGCCAGCAGTTGGGGGACAGGGTATATGCAGAATGAGCAGTTCTTC	CASSWGTGYMQNEQFF
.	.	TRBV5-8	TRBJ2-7	TGTGTCCCACTCCCCCAGGGAGGTTGGTCCTACGAGCAGTACTTC	CVPLPQGGWSYEQYF
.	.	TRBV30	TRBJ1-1	TGTGCCTGGAATGGGACACCGAACACTGAAGCTTTCTTT	CAWNGTPNTEAFF
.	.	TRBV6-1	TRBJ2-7	TGTGCCAGCTGGGGGCTTGGCGACGAGCAGTACTTC	CASWGLGDEQYF
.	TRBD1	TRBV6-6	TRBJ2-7	TGTGCCAGCAGTCAACCAAAGGGACAGGGTTCGTATGAGCAGTACTTC	CASSQPKGQGSYEQYF
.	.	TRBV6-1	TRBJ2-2	TGTGCCAGCAGTGAAGTCCGGGGATACGGGGAGCTGTTTTTT	CASSEVRGYGELFF
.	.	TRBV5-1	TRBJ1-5	TGCGCCAGCAGCTTGGCCGAAGGGGATCAGCCCCAGCATTTT	CASSLAEGDQPQHF
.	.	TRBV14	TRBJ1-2	TGTGCCAGCAGCCACTTCCGGGAGAATGGCTACACCTTC	CASSHFRENGYTF
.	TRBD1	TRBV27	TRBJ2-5	TGTGCCAGCAGTCTGACAGGGGCCCAAGAGACCCAGTACTTC	CASSLTGAQETQYF
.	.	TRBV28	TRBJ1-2	TGTGCCAGCGGGGCCTATGGCTACACCTTC	CASGAYGYTF
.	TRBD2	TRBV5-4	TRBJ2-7	TGTGCCAGCAGCTTGAAGCGGGAGATGGGATACGAGCAGTACTTC	CASSLKREMGYEQYF
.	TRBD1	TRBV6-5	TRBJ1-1	TGTGCCAGCGGATTGGGACAGAGCAGCACTGAAGCTTTCTTT	CASGLGQSSTEAFF
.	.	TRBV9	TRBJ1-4	TGTGCCAGCAGCGTAGCCTGGAATAGGGGTGAAAAACTGTTTTTT	CASSVAWNRGEKLFF
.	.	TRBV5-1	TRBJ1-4	TGCGCCAGCAGCTTGTTCAGAGGGGAAAAACTGTTTTTT	CASSLFRGEKLFF
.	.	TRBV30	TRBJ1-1	TGTGCCTGGAGTGTTCGGTCCCAGACAGTGCCGACACCTTTCTTT	CAWSVRSQTVPTPFF